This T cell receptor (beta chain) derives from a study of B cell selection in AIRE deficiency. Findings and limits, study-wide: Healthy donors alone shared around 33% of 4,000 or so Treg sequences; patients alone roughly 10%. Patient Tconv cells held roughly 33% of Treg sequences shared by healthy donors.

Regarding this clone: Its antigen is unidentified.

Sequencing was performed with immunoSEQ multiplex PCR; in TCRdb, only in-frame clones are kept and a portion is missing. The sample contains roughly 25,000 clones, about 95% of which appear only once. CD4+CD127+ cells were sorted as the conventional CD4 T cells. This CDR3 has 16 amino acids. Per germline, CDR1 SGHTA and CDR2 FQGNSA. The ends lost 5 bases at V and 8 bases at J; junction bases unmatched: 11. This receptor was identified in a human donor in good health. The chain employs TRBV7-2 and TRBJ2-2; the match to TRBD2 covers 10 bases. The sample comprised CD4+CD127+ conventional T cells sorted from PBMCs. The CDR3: CASSVTLAGASGELFF. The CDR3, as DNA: TGTGCCAGCAGCGTAACCCTAGCGGGAGCTTCGGGGGAGCTGTTTTTT.